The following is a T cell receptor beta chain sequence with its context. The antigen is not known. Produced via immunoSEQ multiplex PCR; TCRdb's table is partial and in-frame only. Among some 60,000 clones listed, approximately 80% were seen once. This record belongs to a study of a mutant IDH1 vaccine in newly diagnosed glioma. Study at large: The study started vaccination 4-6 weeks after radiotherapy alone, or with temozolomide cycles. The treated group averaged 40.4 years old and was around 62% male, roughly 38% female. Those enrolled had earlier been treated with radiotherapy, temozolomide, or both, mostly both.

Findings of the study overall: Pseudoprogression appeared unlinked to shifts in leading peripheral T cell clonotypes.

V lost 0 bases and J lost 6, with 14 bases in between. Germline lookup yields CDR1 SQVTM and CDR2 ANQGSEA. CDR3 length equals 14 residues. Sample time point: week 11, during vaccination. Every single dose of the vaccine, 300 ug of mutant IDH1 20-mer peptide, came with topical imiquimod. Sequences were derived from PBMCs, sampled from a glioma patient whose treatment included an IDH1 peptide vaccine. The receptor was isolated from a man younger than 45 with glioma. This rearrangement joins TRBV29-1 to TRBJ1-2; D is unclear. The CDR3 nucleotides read TGCAGCGTTGAAGATCTTCCGGGAAACCATGGCTACACCTTC. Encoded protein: CSVEDLPGNHGYTF.